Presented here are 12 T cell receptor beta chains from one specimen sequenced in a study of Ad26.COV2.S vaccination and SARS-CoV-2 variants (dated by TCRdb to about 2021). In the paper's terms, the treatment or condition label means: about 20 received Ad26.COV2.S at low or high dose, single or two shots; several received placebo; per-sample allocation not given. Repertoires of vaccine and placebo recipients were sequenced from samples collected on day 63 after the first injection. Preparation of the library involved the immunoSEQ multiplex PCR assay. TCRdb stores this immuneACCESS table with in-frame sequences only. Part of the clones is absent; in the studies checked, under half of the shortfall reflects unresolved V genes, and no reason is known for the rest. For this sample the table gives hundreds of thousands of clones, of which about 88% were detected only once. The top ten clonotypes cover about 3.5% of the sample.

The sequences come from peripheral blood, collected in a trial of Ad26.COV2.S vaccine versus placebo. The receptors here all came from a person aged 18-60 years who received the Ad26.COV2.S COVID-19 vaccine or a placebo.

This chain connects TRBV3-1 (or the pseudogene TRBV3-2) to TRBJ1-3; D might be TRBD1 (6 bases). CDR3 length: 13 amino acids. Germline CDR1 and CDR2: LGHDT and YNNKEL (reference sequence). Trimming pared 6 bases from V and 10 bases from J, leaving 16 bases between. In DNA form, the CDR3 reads TGTGCCAGCAGGGTAGGGGGTTTACGGACCATATATTTT. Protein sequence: CASRVGGLRTIYF.

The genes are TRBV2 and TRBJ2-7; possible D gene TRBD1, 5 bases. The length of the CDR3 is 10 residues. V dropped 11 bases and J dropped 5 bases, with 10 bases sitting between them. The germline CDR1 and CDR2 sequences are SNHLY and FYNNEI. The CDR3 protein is CAVGENEQYF. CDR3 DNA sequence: TGTGCCGTAGGGGAAAACGAGCAGTACTTC. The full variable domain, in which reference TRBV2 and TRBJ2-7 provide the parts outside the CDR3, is EPEVTQTPSHQVTQMGQEVILRCVPISNHLYFYWYRQILGQKVEFLVSFYNNEISEKSEIFDDQFSVERPDGSNFTLKIRSTKLEDSAMYFCAVGENEQYFGPGTRLTVT.

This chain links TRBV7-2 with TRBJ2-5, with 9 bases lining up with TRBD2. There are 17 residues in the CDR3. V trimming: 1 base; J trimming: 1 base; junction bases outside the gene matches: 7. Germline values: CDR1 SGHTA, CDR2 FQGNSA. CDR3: CASSLGLAGGPQETQYF. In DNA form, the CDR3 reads TGTGCCAGCAGCTTAGGTCTGGCGGGGGGGCCCCAAGAGACCCAGTACTTC. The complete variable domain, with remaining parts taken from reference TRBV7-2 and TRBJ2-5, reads GAGVSQSPSNKVTEKGKDVELRCDPISGHTALYWYRQSLGQGLEFLIYFQGNSAPDKSGLPSDRFSAERTGGSVSTLTIQRTQQEDSAVYLCASSLGLAGGPQETQYFGPGTRLLVL.

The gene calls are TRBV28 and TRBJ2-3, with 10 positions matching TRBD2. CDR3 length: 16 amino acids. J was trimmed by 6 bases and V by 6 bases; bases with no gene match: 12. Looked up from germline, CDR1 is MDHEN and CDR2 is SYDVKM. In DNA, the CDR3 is TGTGCCAGCAGCGTGGTCCTAGCGGGAGAAATGGATACGCAGTATTTT. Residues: CASSVVLAGEMDTQYF.

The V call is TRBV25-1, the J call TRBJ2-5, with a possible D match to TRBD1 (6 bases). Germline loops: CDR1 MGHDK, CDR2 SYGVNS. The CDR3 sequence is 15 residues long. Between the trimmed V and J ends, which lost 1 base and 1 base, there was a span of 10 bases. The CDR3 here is CASSEWGPLQETQYF. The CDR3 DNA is TGTGCCAGCAGTGAATGGGGGCCACTCCAAGAGACCCAGTACTTC.

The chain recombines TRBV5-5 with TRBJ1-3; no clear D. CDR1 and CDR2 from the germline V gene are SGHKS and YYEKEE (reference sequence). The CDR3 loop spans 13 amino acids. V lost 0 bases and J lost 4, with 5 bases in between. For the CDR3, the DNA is TGTGCCAGCAGCTTGGAGGCGGGAAACACCATATATTTT. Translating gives CASSLEAGNTIYF.

For the CDR3, the DNA is TGTGCCAGCAGTATGCTAGGGGAGGTTCGCACAGATACGCAGTATTTT. Its protein is CASSMLGEVRTDTQYF. This rearrangement joins TRBV27 to TRBJ2-3; D is possibly TRBD2 (6 bases). V lost 5 bases to trimming and J lost 1 base, with 16 bases between them. The CDR3 is 16 residues long. The V gene's germline CDR1 is MNHEY and CDR2 SMNVEV (reference sequence).

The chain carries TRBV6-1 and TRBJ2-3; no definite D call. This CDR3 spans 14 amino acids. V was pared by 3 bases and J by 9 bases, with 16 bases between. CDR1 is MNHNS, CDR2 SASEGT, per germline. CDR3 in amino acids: CASSESTSLPTQYF. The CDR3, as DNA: TGTGCCAGCAGTGAGTCGACCTCCCTACCGACGCAGTATTTT.

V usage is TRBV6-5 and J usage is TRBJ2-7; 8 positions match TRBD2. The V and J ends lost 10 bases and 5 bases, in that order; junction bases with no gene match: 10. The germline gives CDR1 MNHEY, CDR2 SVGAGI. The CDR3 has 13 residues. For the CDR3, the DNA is TGTGCCACCCGTGTCCGGGGGGGCCACGAGCAGTACTTC. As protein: CATRVRGGHEQYF.

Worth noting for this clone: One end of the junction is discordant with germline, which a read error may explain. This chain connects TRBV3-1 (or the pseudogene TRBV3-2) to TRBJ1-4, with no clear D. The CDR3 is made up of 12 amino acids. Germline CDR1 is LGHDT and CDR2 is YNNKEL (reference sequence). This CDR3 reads CANSQSIEKLFF. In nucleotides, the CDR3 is TGTGCCAACAGCCAATCGATAGAAAAACTGTTTTTT.

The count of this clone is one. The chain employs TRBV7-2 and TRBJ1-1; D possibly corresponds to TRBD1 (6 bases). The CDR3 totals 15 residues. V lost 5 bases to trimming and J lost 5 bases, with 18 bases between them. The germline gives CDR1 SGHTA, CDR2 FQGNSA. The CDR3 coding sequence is TGTGCCAGCAGCGAGCCGGGGGCGCGGGGGACTGAAGCTTTCTTT. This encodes CASSEPGARGTEAFF. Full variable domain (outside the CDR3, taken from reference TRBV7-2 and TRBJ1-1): GAGVSQSPSNKVTEKGKDVELRCDPISGHTALYWYRQSLGQGLEFLIYFQGNSAPDKSGLPSDRFSAERTGGSVSTLTIQRTQQEDSAVYLCASSEPGARGTEAFFGQGTRLTVV.

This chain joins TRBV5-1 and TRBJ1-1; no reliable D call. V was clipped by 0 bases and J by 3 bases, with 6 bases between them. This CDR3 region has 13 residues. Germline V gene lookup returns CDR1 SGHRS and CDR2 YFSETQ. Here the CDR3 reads CASSLGADTEAFF. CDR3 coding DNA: TGCGCCAGCAGCTTGGGCGCAGACACTGAAGCTTTCTTT.